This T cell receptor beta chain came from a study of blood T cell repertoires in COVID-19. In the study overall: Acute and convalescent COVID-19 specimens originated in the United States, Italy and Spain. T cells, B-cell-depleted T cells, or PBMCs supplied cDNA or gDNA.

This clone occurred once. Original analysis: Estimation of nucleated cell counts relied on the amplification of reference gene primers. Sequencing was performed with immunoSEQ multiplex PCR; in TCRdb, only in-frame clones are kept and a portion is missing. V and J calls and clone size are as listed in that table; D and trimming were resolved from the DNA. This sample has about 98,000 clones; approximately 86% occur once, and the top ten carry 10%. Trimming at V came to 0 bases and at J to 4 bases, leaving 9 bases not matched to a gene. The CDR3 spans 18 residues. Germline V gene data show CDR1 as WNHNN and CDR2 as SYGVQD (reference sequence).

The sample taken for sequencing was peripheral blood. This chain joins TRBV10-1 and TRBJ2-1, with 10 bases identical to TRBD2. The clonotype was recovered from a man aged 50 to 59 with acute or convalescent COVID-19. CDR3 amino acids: CASSESKKGLARYNEQFF. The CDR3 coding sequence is TGCGCCAGCAGTGAGTCGAAAAAGGGACTAGCGAGATACAATGAGCAGTTCTTC.